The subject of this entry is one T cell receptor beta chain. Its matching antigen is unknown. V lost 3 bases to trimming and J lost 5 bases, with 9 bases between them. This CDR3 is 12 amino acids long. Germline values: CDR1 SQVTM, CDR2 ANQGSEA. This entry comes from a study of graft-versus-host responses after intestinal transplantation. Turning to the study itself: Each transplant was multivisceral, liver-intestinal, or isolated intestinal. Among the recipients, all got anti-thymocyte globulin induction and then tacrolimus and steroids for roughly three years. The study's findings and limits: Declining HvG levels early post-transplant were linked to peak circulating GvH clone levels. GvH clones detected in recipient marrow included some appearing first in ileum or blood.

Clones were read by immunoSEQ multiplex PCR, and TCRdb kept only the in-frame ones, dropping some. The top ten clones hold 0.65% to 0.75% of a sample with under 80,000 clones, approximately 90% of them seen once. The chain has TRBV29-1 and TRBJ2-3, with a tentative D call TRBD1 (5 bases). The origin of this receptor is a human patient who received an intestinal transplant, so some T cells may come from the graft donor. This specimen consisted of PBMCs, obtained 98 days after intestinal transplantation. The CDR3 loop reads CSVDRGEDTQYF. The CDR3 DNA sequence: TGCAGCGTTGATAGGGGTGAAGATACGCAGTATTTT.